These 25 T cell receptor beta chains were all obtained from the same sample, sequenced in a study of T cells in Graves' hyperthyroidism and ophthalmopathy. Amplified regions were TCR beta CDR3 sequences from RNA transcripts. When the TCR CDR3 underwent first-round RT-PCR, the HTBI primer set was used. One entry per CDR3 protein results from TCRdb running MiXCR on the multiplex PCR reads. The sample contains approximately 350,000 distinct CDR3 sequences, roughly 15% of which appear only once. Specimen: blood. The source is a woman aged 60-75 years with Graves' ophthalmopathy.

This clonotype was seen more than once but under ten times. The chain has TRBV25-1 and TRBJ2-5, with 7 bases lining up with TRBD1. This CDR3 spans 15 amino acids. V dropped 10 bases and J dropped 4; count of bases not matched to a gene: 15. CDR1 and CDR2 (germline): MGHDK, SYGVNS. In nucleotides, the CDR3 is TGTGCCACCCGATTCGACAGGGAAAGCCCAGAGACCCAGTACTTC. As protein: CATRFDRESPETQYF.

The chain has TRBV20-1 and TRBJ1-4; a weak D match, TRBD1 (6 bases). V dropped 0 bases and J dropped 5 bases, with 13 bases sitting between them. The CDR3 is made up of 15 amino acids. From germline, CDR1 is DFQATT and CDR2 SNEGSKA (reference sequence). CDR3 DNA sequence: TGCAGTGCTAGAGATTGGGGGGGGCAGAATGAAAAACTGTTTTTT. It is translated as CSARDWGGQNEKLFF.

The chain links TRBV6-5 to TRBJ1-2, with TRBD1 identical over 8 bases. CDR1 is MNHEY, CDR2 SVGAGI, per germline. The CDR3 extends over 15 amino acids. V trimming: 0 bases; J trimming: 4 bases; junction bases outside the gene matches: 4. The CDR3 nucleotides are TGTGCCAGCAGTTACTCAGGGGACAGGCTCTATGGCTACACCTTC. It yields the protein CASSYSGDRLYGYTF.

This clonotype was observed at least ten times. This chain uses TRBV24-1 with TRBJ2-1, with 14 bases aligning to TRBD2. The CDR3 has 15 residues. Losses at the gene ends were 6 bases for V and 7 bases for J; bases not matched to a gene: 4. CDR1 is KGHDR, CDR2 SFDVKD, per germline. The CDR3 nucleotides are TGTGCCACCAGTCCCGGGACTAGCGGGAGTAATGAGCAGTTCTTC. This encodes CATSPGTSGSNEQFF.

This clonotype was found many times. This chain connects TRBV7-8 to TRBJ2-3; 13 bases match TRBD2. The CDR3 length is 18 residues. Trimming at V came to 5 bases and at J to 2 bases, leaving 10 bases not matched to a gene. Germline values: CDR1 SGHVS, CDR2 FQNEAQ. CDR3 coding DNA: TGTGCCAGCAGCCCCCGAGGGACTAGCGGGACCTCCACAGATACGCAGTATTTT. This translates into CASSPRGTSGTSTDTQYF.

This clonotype has just a few counts. The V call is TRBV7-3, the J call TRBJ2-2; D gene ambiguous. V was cut by 5 bases and J by 4 bases, with 11 bases left in between. The CDR3 has 14 residues. Germline loops: CDR1 SGHTA, CDR2 FQGTGA. The CDR3 DNA sequence: TGTGCCAGCAGCACCGACCTCGCCACCGGGGAGCTGTTTTTT. Its protein is CASSTDLATGELFF.

There are a few counts of this clonotype. The rearrangement uses TRBV7-2 and TRBJ1-2; a possible D gene is TRBD1 (6 bases). Trimming removed 1 base from V and 7 bases from J, with 13 bases in between. CDR3 length equals 14 residues. The germline V gene encodes CDR1 SGHTA and CDR2 FQGNSA. CDR3 sequence (DNA): TGTGCCAGCAGCTTAGAGGGGGGGTTGGGTGGCTACACCTTC. This translates into CASSLEGGLGGYTF.

This chain connects TRBV12-3 or TRBV12-4 to TRBJ2-3, with 9 bases fitting TRBD2. The junction had 13 bases not matched to a gene; V was cut back by 6 bases and J by 6 bases. This CDR3 region has 16 residues. CDR3 protein: CASSPTSGQTSDTQYF. The CDR3 bases are TGTGCCAGCAGCCCGACTAGCGGACAGACCTCGGATACGCAGTATTTT.

The genes are TRBV28 and TRBJ1-2; tentative D call: TRBD1 (5 bases). The CDR3 length is 13 residues. The germline V gene encodes CDR1 MDHEN and CDR2 SYDVKM. V lost 6 bases to trimming and J lost 2 bases, with 10 bases between them. The CDR3 bases are TGTGCCAGCAGACCGGGGGGGAACTATGGCTACACCTTC. Protein: CASRPGGNYGYTF.

This clonotype was counted a few times. The chain carries TRBV20-1 and TRBJ2-5; the match to TRBD1 covers 7 bases. The CDR3 length is 13 residues. Germline CDR1 DFQATT, CDR2 SNEGSKA (reference sequence). V was clipped by 1 base and J by 6 bases; unmatched bases: 5. Here the CDR3 reads CSARGTDRQTQYF. The CDR3 coding sequence is TGCAGTGCTAGAGGGACGGACAGGCAGACCCAGTACTTC.

In its sample, this clonotype was seen many times. The chain couples TRBV14 to TRBJ2-1; D is undetermined. Trimming took 0 bases from V and 2 from J, leaving 8 bases between them. The CDR3 runs 15 residues. The V gene's germline CDR1 is SGHDN and CDR2 FVKESK. CDR3: CASSQDRAPYNEQFF. As DNA, the CDR3 is TGTGCCAGCAGCCAAGACCGGGCCCCCTACAATGAGCAGTTCTTC.

In this sample, this clonotype turned up many times. V is TRBV11-3 and J is TRBJ2-1, with 7 bases identical to TRBD2. This CDR3 has 15 amino acids. J gave up 4 bases and V 1 base, and 4 bases lay outside the gene matches. The V gene's germline CDR1 is SGHNT and CDR2 YENEEA. CDR3 coding DNA: TGTGCCAGCAGCTTAGCTAGCGGAGATTACAATGAGCAGTTCTTC. Its translation: CASSLASGDYNEQFF.

At least ten counts were recorded for this clonotype. The CDR3 region is CASTQTNAGGGETQYF. The CDR3 bases are TGTGCCAGCACCCAAACTAACGCGGGAGGGGGAGAGACCCAGTACTTC. The genes are TRBV6-2 or TRBV6-3 and TRBJ2-5; 9 bases are a match to TRBD2. The V gene end was trimmed by 7 bases and the J gene end by 4 bases; junction bases not matched to a gene: 13. The germline V gene has CDR1 MNHEY and CDR2 SVGEGT. The CDR3 extends over 16 amino acids.

The sample holds many counts of this clonotype. The chain joins TRBV5-1 to TRBJ1-6; possible D gene TRBD1, 5 bases. CDR3 length: 15 amino acids. Germline loops: CDR1 SGHRS, CDR2 YFSETQ. Trimming cost V 5 bases and J 11 bases, with 20 bases left between them. The CDR3 DNA is TGCGCCAGCAGTCCCGGGACGTCGGTCTTACCACCCCTCCACTTT. It codes for CASSPGTSVLPPLHF.

This clonotype was observed a single time. This CDR3 fails to terminate in the conserved phenylalanine or tryptophan, so it likely reflects a read error. The chain joins TRBV28 to TRBJ2-5, with D tentatively TRBD1 (6 bases). This CDR3 has 15 amino acids. The V gene's germline CDR1 is MDHEN and CDR2 SYDVKM. V was pared by 3 bases and J by 4 bases, with 15 bases between. CDR3 coding DNA: TGTGCCAGCAGTTTCAGGGGCCTCGGACGAGAGACCCAGTACCTC. Protein: CASSFRGLGRETQYL.

In the case of this clonotype: One base away lies a much larger clone, so this may be a sequencing read error. V usage is TRBV4-1 and J usage is TRBJ2-7, with TRBD2 matching 7 bases. After removal of 4 bases from V and 9 bases from J, the junction contained 9 bases not matched to a gene. There are 13 residues in the CDR3. Germline loops: CDR1 MGHRA, CDR2 YSYEKL. The CDR3 region is CASSPGGDLGQYF. DNA for the CDR3: TGCGCCAGCAGCCCGGGGGGAGATCTCGGGCAGTACTTC.

This clonotype appeared many times. The J gene is TRBJ2-7, the V gene TRBV12-3 or TRBV12-4, with 15 bases identical to TRBD2. CDR3 size: 18 residues. Unmatched junction bases numbered 13, after V lost 6 bases and J lost 4 bases. The CDR3 is CASRRGLAGGYLPYEQYF. In DNA form, the CDR3 reads TGTGCCAGCAGACGGGGACTAGCGGGGGGTTACCTCCCTTACGAGCAGTACTTC.

V gene TRBV6-1 combines with J gene TRBJ2-2; D is uncertain. V lost 10 bases to trimming and J lost 0 bases, with 12 bases between them. Germline V gene sequence: CDR1 MNHNS, CDR2 SASEGT. The CDR3 extends over 14 amino acids. This chain's CDR3 is CATPEQTNTGELFF. CDR3 bases: TGTGCCACTCCCGAACAGACGAACACCGGGGAGCTGTTTTTT.

This clonotype was detected ten times or more. Here the CDR3 DNA reads TGTGCCAGCAGCCCGGACATTAACGGCCTTTTGAACACTGAAGCTTTCTTT. As protein: CASSPDINGLLNTEAFF. The chain couples TRBV11-1 to TRBJ1-1, with a possible D match to TRBD1 (5 bases). This CDR3 has 17 amino acids. V was pared by 5 bases and J by 0 bases, with 19 bases between. CDR1 and CDR2 (germline): SGHAT, FQDESV (reference sequence).

This clonotype was observed a handful of times. The chain has TRBV4-1 and TRBJ2-1, with no clear D. Germline values: CDR1 MGHRA, CDR2 YSYEKL. Trimming took off 5 bases at V and 7 bases at J, with 9 bases between the two ends. The CDR3 is made up of 12 amino acids. In nucleotides, the CDR3 is TGCGCCAGCAGCAAAACGGCTAATGAGCAGTTCTTC. Encoded protein: CASSKTANEQFF.

At least ten counts were recorded for this clonotype. The rearrangement joins TRBV2 to TRBJ2-5, with D maybe TRBD1 (6 bases). The CDR3 runs to 13 residues. Germline V gene sequence: CDR1 SNHLY, CDR2 FYNNEI. V was cut by 5 bases and J by 5 bases, with 12 bases left in between. The CDR3 DNA reads TGTGCCAGCAGTTCACAGGGCAAGGAGACCCAGTACTTC. It yields the protein CASSSQGKETQYF.

This clonotype was picked up many times. The CDR3 sequence: CAITSGQTNTGELFF. DNA of the CDR3: TGTGCCATCACCTCGGGACAGACGAACACCGGGGAGCTGTTTTTT. This chain uses TRBV10-3 with TRBJ2-2; the match to TRBD1 covers 7 bases. J was trimmed by 0 bases and V by 7 bases; bases with no gene match: 5. There are 15 residues in the CDR3. Germline-derived CDR1 and CDR2 are ENHRY and SYGVKD.

This clonotype showed up many times. In nucleotides, the CDR3 is TGTGCCAGCAGTTCGATCGACAGGGTTCTCGAGCAGTACTTC. This encodes CASSSIDRVLEQYF. The chain recombines TRBV6-1 with TRBJ2-7; 7 nucleotides match TRBD1. The junction had 10 bases not matched to a gene; V was cut back by 5 bases and J by 6 bases. This CDR3 has 14 residues. Germline V gene sequence: CDR1 MNHNS, CDR2 SASEGT.

The chain joins TRBV20-1 to TRBJ2-7, with 7 bases matching TRBD2. Germline V lookup: CDR1 DFQATT, CDR2 SNEGSKA (reference sequence). The junction had 10 bases not matched to a gene; V was cut back by 0 bases and J by 2 bases. The CDR3 is 16 residues long. The CDR3 sequence: CSARDQSGMGTYEQYF. The CDR3 coding sequence is TGCAGTGCTAGAGACCAAAGCGGGATGGGGACCTACGAGCAGTACTTC.

J is TRBJ1-6 and V is TRBV3-1; TRBD1 aligns across 7 bases. The ends lost 3 bases at V and 14 bases at J; junction bases unmatched: 7. CDR1 is LGHDT, CDR2 YNNKEL, per germline (reference sequence). This CDR3 region has 13 residues. CDR3 in DNA: TGTGCCAGCAGCCATAGACAGGGTTTAACCCTCCACTTT. It specifies CASSHRQGLTLHF.